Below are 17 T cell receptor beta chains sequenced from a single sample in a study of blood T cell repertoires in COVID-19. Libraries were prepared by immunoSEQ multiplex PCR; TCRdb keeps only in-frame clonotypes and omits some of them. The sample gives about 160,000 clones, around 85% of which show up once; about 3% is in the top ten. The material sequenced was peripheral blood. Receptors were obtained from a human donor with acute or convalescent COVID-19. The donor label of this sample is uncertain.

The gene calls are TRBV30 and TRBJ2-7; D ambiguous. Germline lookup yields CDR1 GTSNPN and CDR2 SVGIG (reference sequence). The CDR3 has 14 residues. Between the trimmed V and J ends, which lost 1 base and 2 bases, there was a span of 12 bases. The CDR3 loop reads CAWSESIPAYEQYF. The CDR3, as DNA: TGTGCCTGGAGTGAGTCTATTCCCGCCTACGAGCAGTACTTC.

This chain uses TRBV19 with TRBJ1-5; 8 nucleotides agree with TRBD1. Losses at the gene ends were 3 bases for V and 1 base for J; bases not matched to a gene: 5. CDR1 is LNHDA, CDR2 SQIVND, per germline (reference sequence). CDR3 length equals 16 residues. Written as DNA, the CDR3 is TGTGCCAGTAGTATCCGGACAGGGACGAGCAATCAGCCCCAGCATTTT. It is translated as CASSIRTGTSNQPQHF. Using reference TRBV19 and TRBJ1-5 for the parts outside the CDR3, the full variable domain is DGGITQSPKYLFRKEGQNVTLSCEQNLNHDAMYWYRQDPGQGLRLIYYSQIVNDFQKGDIAEGYSVSREKKESFPLTVTSAQKNPTAFYLCASSIRTGTSNQPQHFGDGTRLSIL.

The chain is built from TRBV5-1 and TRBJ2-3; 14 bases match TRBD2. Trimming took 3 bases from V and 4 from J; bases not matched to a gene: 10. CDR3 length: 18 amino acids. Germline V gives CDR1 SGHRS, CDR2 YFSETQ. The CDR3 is CASSSRLAGGPAPDTQYF. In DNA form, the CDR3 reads TGCGCCAGCAGCTCTCGACTAGCGGGGGGGCCGGCCCCAGATACGCAGTATTTT.

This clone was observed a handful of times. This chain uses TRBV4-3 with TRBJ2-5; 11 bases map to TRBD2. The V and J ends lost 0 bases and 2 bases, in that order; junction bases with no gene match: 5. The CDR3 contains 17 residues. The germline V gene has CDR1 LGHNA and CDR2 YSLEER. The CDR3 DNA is TGCGCCAGCAGCCAAGAGCGGACTAGCGGGCCGCAAGAGACCCAGTACTTC. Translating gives CASSQERTSGPQETQYF.

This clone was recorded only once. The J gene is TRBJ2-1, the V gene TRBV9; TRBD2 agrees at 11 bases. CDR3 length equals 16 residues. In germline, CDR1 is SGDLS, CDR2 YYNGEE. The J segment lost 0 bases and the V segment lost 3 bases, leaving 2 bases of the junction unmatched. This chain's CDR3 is CASSASGGNSYNEQFF. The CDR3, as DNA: TGTGCCAGCAGCGCTAGCGGGGGGAACTCCTACAATGAGCAGTTCTTC.

CDR3 amino acids: CASSTNPGGPYNEQFF. The CDR3 coding sequence is TGTGCCAGCAGCACAAATCCCGGGGGGCCCTACAATGAGCAGTTCTTC. The chain is built from TRBV9 and TRBJ2-1, with TRBD2 as a possible D gene (7 bases). Deletions cut 4 bases from V and 2 bases from J, with 16 bases between. Per the germline V gene, CDR1 is SGDLS and CDR2 is YYNGEE. This CDR3 is built from 16 residues.

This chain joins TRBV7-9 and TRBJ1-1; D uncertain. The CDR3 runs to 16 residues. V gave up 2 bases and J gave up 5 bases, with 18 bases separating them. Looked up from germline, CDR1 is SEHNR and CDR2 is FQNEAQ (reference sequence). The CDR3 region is CASSLFAAIRGTEAFF. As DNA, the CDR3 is TGTGCCAGCAGCTTATTTGCGGCAATAAGAGGGACTGAAGCTTTCTTT.

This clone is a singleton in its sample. DNA of the CDR3: TGTGCCTGGAGTAGAGCAGGGAATGAAAAACTGTTTTTT. Its translation is CAWSRAGNEKLFF. The chain carries TRBV30 and TRBJ1-4; possibly TRBD1 for D (5 bases). CDR3 length: 13 amino acids. Germline loops: CDR1 GTSNPN, CDR2 SVGIG (reference sequence). Deletions cut 2 bases from V and 5 bases from J, with 9 bases between.

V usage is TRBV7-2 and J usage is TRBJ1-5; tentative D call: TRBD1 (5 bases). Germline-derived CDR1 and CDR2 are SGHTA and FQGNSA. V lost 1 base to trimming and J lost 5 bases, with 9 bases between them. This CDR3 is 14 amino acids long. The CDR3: CASSLDGGYQPQHF. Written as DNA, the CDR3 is TGTGCCAGCAGCTTAGACGGGGGTTATCAGCCCCAGCATTTT.

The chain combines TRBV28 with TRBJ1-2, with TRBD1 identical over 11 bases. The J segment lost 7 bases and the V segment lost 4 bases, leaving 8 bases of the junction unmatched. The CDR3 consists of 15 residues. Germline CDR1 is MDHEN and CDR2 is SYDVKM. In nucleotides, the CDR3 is TGTGCCAGCAGTTCCTCCGGGACAGGGGGAAGTGGCTACACCTTC. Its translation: CASSSSGTGGSGYTF.

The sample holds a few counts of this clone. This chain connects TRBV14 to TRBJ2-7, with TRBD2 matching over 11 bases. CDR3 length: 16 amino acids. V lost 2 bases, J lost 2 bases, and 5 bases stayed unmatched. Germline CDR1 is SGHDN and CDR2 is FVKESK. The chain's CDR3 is CASSQRLAGYTYEQYF. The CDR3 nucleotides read TGTGCCAGCAGCCAACGACTAGCGGGGTACACCTACGAGCAGTACTTC.

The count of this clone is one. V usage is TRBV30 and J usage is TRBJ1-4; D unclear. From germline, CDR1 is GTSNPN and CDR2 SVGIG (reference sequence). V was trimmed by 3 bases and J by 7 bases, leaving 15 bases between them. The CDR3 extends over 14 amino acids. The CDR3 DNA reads TGTGCCTGGAGGAGAGAATTAGCCGCTGAAAAACTGTTTTTT. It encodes CAWRRELAAEKLFF.

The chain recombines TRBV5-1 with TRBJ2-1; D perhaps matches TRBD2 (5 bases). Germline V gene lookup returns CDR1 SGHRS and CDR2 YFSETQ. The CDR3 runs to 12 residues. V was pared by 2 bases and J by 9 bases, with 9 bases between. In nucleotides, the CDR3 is TGCGCCAGCAGCTTTGAGGGCAGTGAGCAGTTCTTC. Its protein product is CASSFEGSEQFF.

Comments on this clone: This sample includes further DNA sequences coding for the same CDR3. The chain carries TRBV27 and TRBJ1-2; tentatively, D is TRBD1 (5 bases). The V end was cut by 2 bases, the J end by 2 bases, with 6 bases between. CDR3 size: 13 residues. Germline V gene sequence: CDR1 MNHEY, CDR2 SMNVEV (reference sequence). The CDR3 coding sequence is TGTGCCAGCAGTTTAAGGGGCAACTATGGCTACACCTTC. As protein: CASSLRGNYGYTF.

This CDR3 is CASSPLDRENTEAFF. For the CDR3, the DNA is TGTGCCAGCTCACCATTGGACAGGGAGAACACTGAAGCTTTCTTT. The rearrangement links TRBV18 to TRBJ1-1; TRBD1 matches at 8 bases. CDR1 and CDR2 from the germline V gene are KGHSH and LQKENI. V lost 2 bases to trimming and J lost 1 base; unmatched junction nucleotides: 3. The CDR3 sequence is 15 residues long. Full variable domain (outside the CDR3, taken from reference TRBV18 and TRBJ1-1): NAGVMQNPRHLVRRRGQEARLRCSPMKGHSHVYWYRQLPEEGLKFMVYLQKENIIDESGMPKERFSAEFPKEGPSILRIQQVVRGDSAAYFCASSPLDRENTEAFFGQGTRLTVV.

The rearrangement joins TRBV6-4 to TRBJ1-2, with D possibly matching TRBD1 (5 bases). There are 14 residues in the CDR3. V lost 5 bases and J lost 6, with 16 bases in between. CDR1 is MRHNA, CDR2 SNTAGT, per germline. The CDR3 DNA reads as TGTGCCAGCAGTCCCCGGGAGGGAGGGGATGGCTACACCTTC. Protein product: CASSPREGGDGYTF.

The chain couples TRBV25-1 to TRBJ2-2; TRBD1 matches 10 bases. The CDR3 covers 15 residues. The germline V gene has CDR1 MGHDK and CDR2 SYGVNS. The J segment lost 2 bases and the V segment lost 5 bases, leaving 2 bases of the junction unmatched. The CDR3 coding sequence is TGTGCCAGCAGTTCGACAGGGGGCAACACCGGGGAGCTGTTTTTT. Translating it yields CASSSTGGNTGELFF. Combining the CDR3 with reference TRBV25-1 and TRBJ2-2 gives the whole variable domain EADIYQTPRYLVIGTGKKITLECSQTMGHDKMYWYQQDPGMELHLIHYSYGVNSTEKGDLSSESTVSRIRTEHFPLTLESARPSHTSQYLCASSSTGGNTGELFFGEGSRLTVL.